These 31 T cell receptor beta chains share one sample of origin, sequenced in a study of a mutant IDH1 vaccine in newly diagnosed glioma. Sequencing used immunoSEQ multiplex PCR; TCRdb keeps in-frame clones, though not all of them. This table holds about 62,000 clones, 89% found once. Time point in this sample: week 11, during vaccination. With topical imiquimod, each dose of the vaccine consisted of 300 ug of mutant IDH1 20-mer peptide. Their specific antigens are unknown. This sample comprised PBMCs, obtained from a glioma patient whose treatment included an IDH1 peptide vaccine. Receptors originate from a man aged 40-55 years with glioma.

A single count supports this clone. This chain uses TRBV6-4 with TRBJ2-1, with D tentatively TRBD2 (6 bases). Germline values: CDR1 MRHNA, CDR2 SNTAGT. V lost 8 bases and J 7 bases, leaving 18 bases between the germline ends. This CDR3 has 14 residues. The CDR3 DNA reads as TGTGCCAGCCGACAGAGCGGACTACAAAATGAGCAGTTCTTC. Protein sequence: CASRQSGLQNEQFF.

CDR3 DNA: TGCGCCAGCAGTCAACCACACCGAAACAGGGGACTGTACGAGCAGTACGTC. This translates into CASSQPHRNRGLYEQYV. This chain joins TRBV23-1 and TRBJ2-7; D perhaps matches TRBD1 (7 bases). TRBV23-1 is treated as an ORF (open reading frame) with a function not yet certain. V was clipped by 2 bases and J by 4 bases, with 21 bases between them. CDR3 size: 17 residues.

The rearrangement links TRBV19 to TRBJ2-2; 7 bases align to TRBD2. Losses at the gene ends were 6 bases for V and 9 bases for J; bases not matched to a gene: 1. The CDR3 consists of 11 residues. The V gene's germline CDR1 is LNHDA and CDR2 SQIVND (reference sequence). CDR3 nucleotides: TGTGCCAGTAGGGGGGGGAGGGAGCTGTTTTTT. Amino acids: CASRGGRELFF.

This CDR3 reads CAISESGSYEQYF. The CDR3 DNA is TGTGCCATCAGTGAGTCGGGAAGCTACGAGCAGTACTTC. The chain recombines TRBV10-3 with TRBJ2-7; D is unclear. Between the trimmed V and J ends, which lost 0 bases and 3 bases, there was a span of 6 bases. The CDR3 consists of 13 residues. CDR1 and CDR2 from the germline V gene are ENHRY and SYGVKD.

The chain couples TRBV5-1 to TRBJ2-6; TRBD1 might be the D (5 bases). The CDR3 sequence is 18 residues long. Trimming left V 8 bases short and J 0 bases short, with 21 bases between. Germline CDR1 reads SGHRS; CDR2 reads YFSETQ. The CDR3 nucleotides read TGCGCCAGTTCGACAGCTGTTCTAACTGGCTCTGGGGCCAACGTCCTGACTTTC. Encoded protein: CASSTAVLTGSGANVLTF.

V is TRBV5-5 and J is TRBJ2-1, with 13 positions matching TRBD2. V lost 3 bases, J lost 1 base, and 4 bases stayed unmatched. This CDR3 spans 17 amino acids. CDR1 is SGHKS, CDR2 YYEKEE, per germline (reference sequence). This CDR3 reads CASSSRTSGRSYNEQFF. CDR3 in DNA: TGTGCCAGCAGCTCCCGGACTAGCGGGAGATCCTACAATGAGCAGTTCTTC.

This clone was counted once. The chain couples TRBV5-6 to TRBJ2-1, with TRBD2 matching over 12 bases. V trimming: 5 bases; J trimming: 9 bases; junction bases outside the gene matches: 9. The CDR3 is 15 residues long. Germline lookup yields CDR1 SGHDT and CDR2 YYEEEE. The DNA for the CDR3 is TGTGCCAGCAGATACCTAGCGGGAGGGCCAGTTGAGCAGTTCTTC. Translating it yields CASRYLAGGPVEQFF.

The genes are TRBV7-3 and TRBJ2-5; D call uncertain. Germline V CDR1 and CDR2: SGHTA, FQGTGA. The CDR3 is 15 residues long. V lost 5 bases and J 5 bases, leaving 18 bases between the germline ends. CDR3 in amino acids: CASSPPDGRPETQYF. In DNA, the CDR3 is TGTGCCAGCAGCCCCCCGGACGGCCGGCCGGAGACCCAGTACTTC. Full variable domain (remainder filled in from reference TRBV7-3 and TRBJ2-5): GAGVSQTPSNKVTEKGKYVELRCDPISGHTALYWYRQSLGQGPEFLIYFQGTGAADDSGLPNDRFFAVRPEGSVSTLKIQRTERGDSAVYLCASSPPDGRPETQYFGPGTRLLVL.

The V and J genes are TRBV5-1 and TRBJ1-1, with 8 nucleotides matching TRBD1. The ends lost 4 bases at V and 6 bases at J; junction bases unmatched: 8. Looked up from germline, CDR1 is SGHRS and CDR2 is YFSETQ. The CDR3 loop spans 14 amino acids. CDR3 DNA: TGCGCCAGCAGCCTGGACAGGGCGTTCGCTGAAGCTTTCTTT. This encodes CASSLDRAFAEAFF.

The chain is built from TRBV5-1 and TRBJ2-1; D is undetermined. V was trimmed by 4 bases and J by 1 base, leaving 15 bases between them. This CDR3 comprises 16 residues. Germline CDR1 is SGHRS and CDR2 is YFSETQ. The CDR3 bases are TGCGCCAGCAGCCCGGACGGGCGAGCGTCCTACAATGAGCAGTTCTTC. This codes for CASSPDGRASYNEQFF.

CDR3 nucleotides: TGTGCCAGCTCACCACCGGATCTAGCGGGAGGGCACGAGCAGTACTTC. This sequence encodes CASSPPDLAGGHEQYF. V and J are TRBV18 and TRBJ2-7; TRBD2 matches at 12 bases. The CDR3 is 16 amino acids. V dropped 0 bases and J dropped 5; count of bases not matched to a gene: 5. Germline-derived CDR1 and CDR2 are KGHSH and LQKENI. Drawing the rest from reference TRBV18 and TRBJ2-7, the complete variable domain is NAGVMQNPRHLVRRRGQEARLRCSPMKGHSHVYWYRQLPEEGLKFMVYLQKENIIDESGMPKERFSAEFPKEGPSILRIQQVVRGDSAAYFCASSPPDLAGGHEQYFGPGTRLTVT.

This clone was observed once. The CDR3 DNA is TGTGCCAGCTCCTTAATCGTAGGCTCGAACACTGAAGCTTTCTTT. It yields the protein CASSLIVGSNTEAFF. The rearrangement links TRBV11-2 to TRBJ1-1, with D unresolved. Per the germline V gene, CDR1 is SGHAT and CDR2 is FQNNGV. The CDR3 length is 15 residues. V lost 8 bases and J lost 1, with 17 bases in between.

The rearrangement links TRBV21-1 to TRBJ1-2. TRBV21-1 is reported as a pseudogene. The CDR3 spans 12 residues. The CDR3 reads CASRDWGYGYTF. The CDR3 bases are TGTGCCAGCAGGGACTGGGGCTACGGCTACACCTTC.

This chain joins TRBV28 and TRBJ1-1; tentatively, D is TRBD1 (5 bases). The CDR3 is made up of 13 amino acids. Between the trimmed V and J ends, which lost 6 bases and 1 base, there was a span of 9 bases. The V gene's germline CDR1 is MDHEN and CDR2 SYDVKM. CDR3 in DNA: TGTGCCAGCAGCGTTAGGGGGAACACTGAAGCTTTCTTT. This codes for CASSVRGNTEAFF.

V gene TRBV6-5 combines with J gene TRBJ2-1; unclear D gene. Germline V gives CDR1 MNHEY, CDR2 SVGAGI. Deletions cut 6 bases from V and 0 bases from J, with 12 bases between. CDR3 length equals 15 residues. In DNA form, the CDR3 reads TGTGCCAGCAGCCGGTCGTGGGGCTCCTACAATGAGCAGTTCTTC. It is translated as CASSRSWGSYNEQFF.

CDR3 in amino acids: CASSTTRQGAPEQFF. CDR3 bases: TGTGCCAGTAGTACAACCAGACAGGGGGCGCCTGAGCAGTTCTTC. The chain couples TRBV19 to TRBJ2-1; 10 bases are shared with TRBD1. Losses at the gene ends were 4 bases for V and 9 bases for J; bases not matched to a gene: 9. Per germline, CDR1 LNHDA and CDR2 SQIVND (reference sequence). This CDR3 contains 15 residues.

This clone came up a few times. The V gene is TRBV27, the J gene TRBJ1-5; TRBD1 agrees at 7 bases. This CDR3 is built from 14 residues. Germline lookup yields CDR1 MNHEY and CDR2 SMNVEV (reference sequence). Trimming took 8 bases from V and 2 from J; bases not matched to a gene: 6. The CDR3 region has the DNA TGTGCCAGCCGAAGGGGACAGCGCAATCAGCCCCAGCATTTT. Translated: CASRRGQRNQPQHF.

In nucleotides, the CDR3 is TGTGCCAGCAGTGAATATCACGGGAAAGAGACCCAGTACTTC. Its translation is CASSEYHGKETQYF. The chain uses TRBV25-1 and TRBJ2-5; maybe TRBD2 (5 bases). V lost 0 bases and J 3 bases, leaving 8 bases between the germline ends. The germline V gene has CDR1 MGHDK and CDR2 SYGVNS. The CDR3 runs to 14 residues.

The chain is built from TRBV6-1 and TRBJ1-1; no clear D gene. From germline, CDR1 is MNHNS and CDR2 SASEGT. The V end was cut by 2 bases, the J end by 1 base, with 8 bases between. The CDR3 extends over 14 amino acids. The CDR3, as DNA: TGTGCCAGCAGTGAAAGGTATCAGAACACTGAAGCTTTCTTT. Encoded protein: CASSERYQNTEAFF.

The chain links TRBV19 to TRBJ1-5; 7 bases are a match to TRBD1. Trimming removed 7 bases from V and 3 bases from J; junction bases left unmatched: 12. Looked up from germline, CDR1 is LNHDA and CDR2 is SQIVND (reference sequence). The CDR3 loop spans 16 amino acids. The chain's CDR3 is CASTDPDRFFNQPQHF. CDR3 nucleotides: TGTGCCAGTACCGACCCGGACAGGTTCTTCAATCAGCCCCAGCATTTT.

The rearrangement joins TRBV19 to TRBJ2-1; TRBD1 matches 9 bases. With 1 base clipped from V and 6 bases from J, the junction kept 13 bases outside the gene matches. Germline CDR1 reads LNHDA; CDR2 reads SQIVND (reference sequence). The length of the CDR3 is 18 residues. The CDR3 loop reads CASSIGVFPGTGINEQFF. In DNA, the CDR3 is TGTGCCAGTAGTATAGGAGTATTTCCGGGGACAGGGATCAATGAGCAGTTCTTC.

DNA of the CDR3: TGCAGCGTTGTGGGGGGCTACCAAGAGACCCAGTACTTC. Its protein product is CSVVGGYQETQYF. The V gene is TRBV29-1, the J gene TRBJ2-5; D possibly matches TRBD1 or TRBD2 (6 bases each). Germline values: CDR1 SQVTM, CDR2 ANQGSEA. V lost 4 bases and J lost 0, with 9 bases in between. The CDR3 sequence is 13 residues long.

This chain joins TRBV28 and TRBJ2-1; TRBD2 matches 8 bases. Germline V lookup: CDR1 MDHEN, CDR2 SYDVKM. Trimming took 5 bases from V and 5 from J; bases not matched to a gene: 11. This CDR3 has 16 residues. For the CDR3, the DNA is TGTGCCAGCAGTGAATCCGGGACTAGGATCCACAATGAGCAGTTCTTC. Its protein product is CASSESGTRIHNEQFF.

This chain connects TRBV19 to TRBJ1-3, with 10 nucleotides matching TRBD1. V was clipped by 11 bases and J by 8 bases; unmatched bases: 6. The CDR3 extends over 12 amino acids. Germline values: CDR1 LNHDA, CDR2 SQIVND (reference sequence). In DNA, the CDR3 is TGTGCCTCAGGGACAGGGGTGTACACCATATATTTT. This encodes CASGTGVYTIYF.

The chain's CDR3 is CASSDQGASEQYV. DNA for the CDR3: TGTGCCAGCAGTGATCAGGGCGCCAGCGAGCAGTACGTC. The chain carries TRBV6-1 and TRBJ2-7, with D perhaps TRBD1 (5 bases). Per germline, CDR1 MNHNS and CDR2 SASEGT. The CDR3 length is 13 residues. The V end was cut by 3 bases, the J end by 6 bases, with 12 bases between.

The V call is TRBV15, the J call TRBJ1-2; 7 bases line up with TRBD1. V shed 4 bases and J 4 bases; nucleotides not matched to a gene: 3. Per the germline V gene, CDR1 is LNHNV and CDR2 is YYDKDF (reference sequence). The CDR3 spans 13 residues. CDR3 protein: CATSNRGAYGYTF. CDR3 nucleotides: TGTGCCACCAGCAACAGGGGCGCCTATGGCTACACCTTC. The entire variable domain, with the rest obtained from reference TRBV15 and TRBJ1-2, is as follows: DAMVIQNPRYQVTQFGKPVTLSCSQTLNHNVMYWYQQKSSQAPKLLFHYYDKDFNNEADTPDNFQSRRPNTSFCFLDIRSPGLGDTAMYLCATSNRGAYGYTFGSGTRLTVV.

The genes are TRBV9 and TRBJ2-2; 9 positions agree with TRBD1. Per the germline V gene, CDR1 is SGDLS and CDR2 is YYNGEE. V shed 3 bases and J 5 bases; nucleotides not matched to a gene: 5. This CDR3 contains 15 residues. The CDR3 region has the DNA TGTGCCAGCAGCGGATACAGGGGGCAGACCGGGGAGCTGTTTTTT. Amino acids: CASSGYRGQTGELFF.

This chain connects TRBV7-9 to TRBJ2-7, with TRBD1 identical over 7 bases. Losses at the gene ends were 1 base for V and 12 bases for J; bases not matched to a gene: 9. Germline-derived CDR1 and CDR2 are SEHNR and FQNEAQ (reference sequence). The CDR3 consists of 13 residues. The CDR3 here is CASSLGDRDSLYV. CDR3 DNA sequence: TGTGCCAGCAGCTTAGGTGACAGGGATTCCCTGTACGTC.

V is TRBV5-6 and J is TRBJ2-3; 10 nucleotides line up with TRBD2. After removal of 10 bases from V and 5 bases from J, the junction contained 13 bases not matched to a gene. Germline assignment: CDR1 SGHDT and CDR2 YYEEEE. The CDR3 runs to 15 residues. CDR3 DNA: TGTGCCTCAAAGGGGCTAGCGGGGGACTTAGATACGCAGTATTTT. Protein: CASKGLAGDLDTQYF.

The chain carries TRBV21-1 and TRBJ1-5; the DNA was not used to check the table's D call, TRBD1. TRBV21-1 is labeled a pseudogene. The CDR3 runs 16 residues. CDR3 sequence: CASSIWTGLGCQPQHF. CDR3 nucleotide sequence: TGTGCCAGCAGCATTTGGACAGGGTTAGGTTGCCAGCCCCAGCATTTT.

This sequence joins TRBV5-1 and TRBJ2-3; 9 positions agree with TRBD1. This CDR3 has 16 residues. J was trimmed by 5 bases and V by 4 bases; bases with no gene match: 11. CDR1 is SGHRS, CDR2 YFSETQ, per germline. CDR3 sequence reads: CASSRRQGGIQDTQYF. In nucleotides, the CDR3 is TGCGCCAGCAGCCGGAGACAGGGGGGGATACAAGATACGCAGTATTTT.